This T cell receptor beta chain was profiled in a study of neurological immune-mediated disorders. This clonotype occurred a few times. From the 5' RACE reads, TCRdb called clonotypes with MiXCR, one entry per CDR3 protein. This table has under 85,000 distinct CDR3 sequences, 10% appearing once. V lost 7 bases and J lost 7; bases outside the gene matches: 9. Germline CDR1 reads MNHNY; CDR2 reads SVGAGI (reference sequence). The CDR3 consists of 14 residues. Sequencing was performed on PBMCs. V is TRBV6-6 and J is TRBJ1-5, with 8 bases fitting TRBD1. The clonotype comes from a man aged 35 to 55 in good health. The CDR3 nucleotides read TGTGCCAGCATAGGGACAGGAAAGGGCCAGCCCCAGCATTTT. Encoded protein: CASIGTGKGQPQHF.